The sequence of this TCR beta chain was determined in a study of T cell repertoires in cytomegalovirus infection. On the study more broadly: CMV infection and matching HLA type were both indicated by public TCR beta signatures.

V was cut by 2 bases and J by 12 bases, with 17 bases left in between. CDR3 length: 14 amino acids. CDR1 is LNHDA and CDR2 is SQIVND in the germline V gene (reference sequence). TCRdb reprocessed the reads with MiXCR, giving one entry per CDR3 protein. Of about 920,000 distinct CDR3 sequences detected, less than 40% appear once; the ten largest clones hold around 15%. General study points: Cumulative public TCR beta family frequency identified carriers of CMV plus the relevant HLA.

Points on this clonotype: As yet, its antigen is unknown.

The genes are TRBV19 and TRBJ1-3; D is undetermined. The sequences come from cultured CD8+ T cells from PBMCs, collected from culture after CMV antigen stimulation. This receptor was taken from a human donor in good health (CMV status not recorded). Some clones in this sample may be carry-over from other donors' samples. CDR3 protein: CASSISRRGFGIYF. The CDR3 bases are TGTGCCAGTAGTATAAGCAGAAGAGGGTTCGGCATATATTTT.